The source of this T cell receptor (beta chain) is a study of blood T cell repertoires in COVID-19. J was trimmed by 5 bases and V by 0 bases; bases with no gene match: 2. CDR1 is SGHRS and CDR2 is YFSETQ in the germline V gene. This CDR3 is 13 amino acids long. Clones were sequenced by immunoSEQ multiplex PCR, and TCRdb holds only the in-frame ones, with some missing. Of tens of thousands of clones listed, about 83% are singletons. This clone has only one observation. Sequenced input: peripheral blood. The J gene is TRBJ2-7, the V gene TRBV5-1; the match to TRBD2 covers 7 bases. The receptor's source is a human donor in a cohort sampled during active COVID-19. CDR3 sequence reads: CASSLVGGDEQYF. CDR3 coding DNA: TGCGCCAGCAGCTTGGTGGGAGGGGACGAGCAGTACTTC.